The 17 T cell receptor beta chains given below trace back to one sample, sequenced in a study of blood T cell repertoires in COVID-19. Method: immunoSEQ multiplex PCR; TCRdb's copy keeps in-frame clones and lacks some. The data contain 160,000 or so clones, 65% to 90% of them singletons. Sequencing input: peripheral blood. The receptors stem from a human donor in a cohort sampled during active COVID-19.

This chain uses TRBV27 with TRBJ2-1; TRBD2 agrees at 10 bases. Germline trimming cut 3 bases from V and 7 bases from J; bases unmatched to any gene: 3. Germline values: CDR1 MNHEY, CDR2 SMNVEV (reference sequence). The CDR3 loop spans 14 amino acids. The CDR3 coding sequence is TGTGCCAGCAGTTTCGGACTAGCGGTTAATGAGCAGTTCTTC. It specifies CASSFGLAVNEQFF.

V is TRBV5-4 and J is TRBJ2-2, with 15 bases aligning to TRBD2. The germline CDR1 and CDR2 sequences are SGHNT and YYREEE (reference sequence). The CDR3 runs 16 residues. The J segment lost 8 bases and the V segment lost 4 bases, leaving 6 bases of the junction unmatched. The CDR3: CASSRTSGGAAGELFF. In DNA form, the CDR3 reads TGTGCCAGCAGCCGGACTAGCGGGGGGGCGGCGGGGGAGCTGTTTTTT.

This chain connects TRBV6-2 or TRBV6-3 to TRBJ2-1; TRBD2 matches 14 bases. The germline gives CDR1 MNHEY, CDR2 SVGEGT. The CDR3 length is 19 residues. V trimming: 4 bases; J trimming: 7 bases; junction bases outside the gene matches: 15. The CDR3 nucleotides are TGTGCCAGCAGTTCCCCTCGGGGTGCGGGACTAGCGGGAGATAATGAGCAGTTCTTC. This codes for CASSSPRGAGLAGDNEQFF.

The V call is TRBV5-1, the J call TRBJ1-6; the D gene is possibly TRBD1 (5 bases). The V gene's germline CDR1 is SGHRS and CDR2 YFSETQ. Trimming left V 2 bases short and J 7 bases short, with 10 bases between. The CDR3 consists of 14 residues. CDR3 region: CASSLSRENSPLHF. CDR3 nucleotides: TGCGCCAGCAGCTTATCCAGGGAAAATTCACCCCTCCACTTT.

In this sample, this clone turned up a few times. This rearrangement joins TRBV3-1 (or the pseudogene TRBV3-2) to TRBJ2-7; possible D gene TRBD2, 6 bases. The V gene lost 0 bases and the J gene lost 1 base, with 10 bases spanning the gap. Germline-derived CDR1 and CDR2 are LGHDT and YNNKEL (reference sequence). The CDR3 is 15 residues long. CDR3 sequence: CASSQEGTSSYEQYF. The CDR3 DNA sequence: TGTGCCAGCAGCCAAGAAGGGACTTCTTCCTACGAGCAGTACTTC.

Comment on this clone: Sequence at one end of the junction differs from germline and may be a read error. The V and J genes are TRBV28 and TRBJ2-2; 8 bases match TRBD2. Germline CDR1 reads MDHEN; CDR2 reads SYDVKM. The CDR3 is 12 amino acids. In DNA, the CDR3 is TGTGCCAGCTCCCCGGGGGCGGGGGGGCTGTTTTTT. Translated: CASSPGAGGLFF.

This clone was seen just once. V usage is TRBV6-2 or TRBV6-3 and J usage is TRBJ2-1, with D tentatively TRBD1 (6 bases). Germline-derived CDR1 and CDR2 are MNHEY and SVGEGT. V lost 2 bases to trimming and J lost 7 bases, with 24 bases between them. CDR3 length: 18 amino acids. The CDR3 nucleotides read TGTGCCAGCAGTTACCCAGGGGACGGAACGGTTCTTTCTAATGAGCAGTTCTTC. Its protein is CASSYPGDGTVLSNEQFF.

The chain recombines TRBV7-9 with TRBJ1-1, with a possible D match to TRBD1 (6 bases). The ends were cut back, 1 base at V and 6 bases at J, with 12 bases in the middle. The CDR3 runs 14 residues. Germline CDR1 and CDR2: SEHNR and FQNEAQ (reference sequence). CDR3 loop: CASSLEGRGAEAFF. The CDR3 DNA is TGTGCCAGCAGCTTAGAGGGCAGGGGCGCTGAAGCTTTCTTT.

This clone has only one observation. V and J are TRBV7-8 and TRBJ1-5, with D maybe TRBD1 (5 bases). Germline V gene sequence: CDR1 SGHVS, CDR2 FQNEAQ. The CDR3 extends over 15 amino acids. V lost 7 bases to trimming and J lost 5 bases, with 18 bases between them. This CDR3 reads CASTLLGGGDQPQHF. The CDR3 DNA reads as TGTGCCAGCACCCTACTGGGGGGAGGGGATCAGCCCCAGCATTTT.

The V call is TRBV7-2, the J call TRBJ2-7; 11 nucleotides agree with TRBD1. Germline assignment: CDR1 SGHTA and CDR2 FQGNSA. This CDR3 contains 16 residues. Trimming took 0 bases from V and 7 from J; bases not matched to a gene: 8. CDR3 bases: TGTGCCAGCAGCTTAGCCCAAGGGACAGGGGGAGGTGAGCAGTACTTC. Translated: CASSLAQGTGGGEQYF.

The chain recombines TRBV14 with TRBJ2-3; TRBD2 aligns across 7 bases. The V and J ends lost 4 bases and 6 bases, in that order; junction bases with no gene match: 4. CDR3 length: 13 amino acids. The V gene's germline CDR1 is SGHDN and CDR2 FVKESK. The CDR3 DNA sequence: TGTGCCAGCAGCCCCATGACTAGCGATACGCAGTATTTT. This gives the protein CASSPMTSDTQYF.

J is TRBJ2-7 and V is TRBV18, with D perhaps matching TRBD2 (6 bases). The CDR3 totals 13 residues. The V end was cut by 5 bases, the J end by 0 bases, with 8 bases between. Germline CDR1 and CDR2: KGHSH and LQKENI. DNA of the CDR3: TGTGCCAGCTCAACCGGGAGCTCCTACGAGCAGTACTTC. Protein product: CASSTGSSYEQYF. Supplemented by reference TRBV18 and TRBJ2-7, the full variable domain reads NAGVMQNPRHLVRRRGQEARLRCSPMKGHSHVYWYRQLPEEGLKFMVYLQKENIIDESGMPKERFSAEFPKEGPSILRIQQVVRGDSAAYFCASSTGSSYEQYFGPGTRLTVT.

This clone was recorded a few times. The chain employs TRBV20-1 and TRBJ1-5; possible D gene TRBD1, 5 bases. Looked up from germline, CDR1 is DFQATT and CDR2 is SNEGSKA (reference sequence). The germline V and J ends were trimmed by 3 bases and 12 bases, with 9 bases remaining between them. CDR3 length: 10 amino acids. This chain's CDR3 is CSASAGYQHF. Written as DNA, the CDR3 is TGCAGTGCTAGTGCAGGGTACCAGCATTTT.

The J gene is TRBJ1-1, the V gene TRBV18; TRBD1 aligns across 7 bases. Germline V gene data show CDR1 as KGHSH and CDR2 as LQKENI. The J segment lost 0 bases and the V segment lost 6 bases, leaving 7 bases of the junction unmatched. This CDR3 is built from 15 residues. The CDR3 loop reads CASSSTGRMNTEAFF. CDR3 DNA: TGTGCCAGCTCGTCGACAGGGAGAATGAACACTGAAGCTTTCTTT.

V and J are TRBV27 and TRBJ2-5; perhaps TRBD1 as D (5 bases). There are 15 residues in the CDR3. Trimming pared 5 bases from V and 2 bases from J, leaving 15 bases between. Germline CDR1 is MNHEY and CDR2 is SMNVEV (reference sequence). For the CDR3, the DNA is TGTGCCAGCAGTGGGGTGGCGCAGGGACAAGAGACCCAGTACTTC. Its translation: CASSGVAQGQETQYF.

The chain recombines TRBV7-6 with TRBJ2-2; 14 bases line up with TRBD2. The V segment lost 10 bases and the J segment 1 base; nucleotides outside the gene matches: 8. The CDR3 loop spans 17 amino acids. In germline, CDR1 is SGHVS, CDR2 FNYEAQ. The CDR3 loop is CAITGTSGSLNTGELFF. CDR3 nucleotides: TGTGCCATAACCGGGACTAGCGGGAGTTTGAACACCGGGGAGCTGTTTTTT.

As concerns this clone: The same CDR3 can be traced to other DNA sequences in this sample. This rearrangement joins TRBV3-1 (or the pseudogene TRBV3-2) to TRBJ1-2; the match to TRBD1 covers 9 bases. J lost 5 bases, V lost 1 base, and 8 bases had no gene match. Germline V gene sequence: CDR1 LGHDT, CDR2 YNNKEL (reference sequence). The CDR3 length is 16 residues. CDR3 amino acids: CASSQVGTGRGYGYTF. CDR3 DNA sequence: TGTGCCAGCAGCCAAGTGGGGACAGGGCGAGGGTATGGCTACACCTTC.